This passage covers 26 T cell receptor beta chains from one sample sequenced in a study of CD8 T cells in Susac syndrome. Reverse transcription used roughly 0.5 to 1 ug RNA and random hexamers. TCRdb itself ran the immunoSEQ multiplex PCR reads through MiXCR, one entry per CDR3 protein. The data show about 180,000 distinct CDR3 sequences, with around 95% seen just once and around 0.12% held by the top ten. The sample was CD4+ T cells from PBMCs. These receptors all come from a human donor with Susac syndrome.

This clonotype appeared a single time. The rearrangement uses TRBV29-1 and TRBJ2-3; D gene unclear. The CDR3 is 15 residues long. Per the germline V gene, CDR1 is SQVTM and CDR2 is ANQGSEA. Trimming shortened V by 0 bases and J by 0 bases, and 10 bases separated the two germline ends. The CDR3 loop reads CSVEDRLTSTDTQYF. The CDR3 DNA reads TGCAGCGTTGAAGATCGGTTAACGAGCACAGATACGCAGTATTTT.

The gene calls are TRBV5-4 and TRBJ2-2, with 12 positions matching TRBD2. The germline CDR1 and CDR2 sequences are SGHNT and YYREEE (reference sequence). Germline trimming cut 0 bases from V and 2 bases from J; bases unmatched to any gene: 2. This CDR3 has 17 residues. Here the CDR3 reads CASSLGLAGDNTGELFF. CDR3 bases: TGTGCCAGCAGCTTGGGACTAGCGGGAGATAACACCGGGGAGCTGTTTTTT.

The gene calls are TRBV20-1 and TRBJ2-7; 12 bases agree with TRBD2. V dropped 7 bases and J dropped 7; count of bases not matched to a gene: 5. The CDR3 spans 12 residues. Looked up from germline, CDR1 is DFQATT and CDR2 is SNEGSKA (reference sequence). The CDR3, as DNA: TGCAGTGAACTAGCGGGAGGTCGTGAGCAGTACTTC. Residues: CSELAGGREQYF.

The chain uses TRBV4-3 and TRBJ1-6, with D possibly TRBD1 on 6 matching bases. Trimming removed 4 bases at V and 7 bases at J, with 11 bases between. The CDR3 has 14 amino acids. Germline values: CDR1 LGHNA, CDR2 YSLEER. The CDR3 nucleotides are TGCGCCAGCAGCCGCGTCACAGGGAATTCACCCCTCCACTTT. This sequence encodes CASSRVTGNSPLHF.

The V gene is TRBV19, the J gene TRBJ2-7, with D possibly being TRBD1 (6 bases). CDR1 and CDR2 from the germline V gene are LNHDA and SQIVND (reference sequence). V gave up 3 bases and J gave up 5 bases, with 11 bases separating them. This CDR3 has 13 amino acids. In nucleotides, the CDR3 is TGTGCCAGTAGTATGGAGACAGGAAACGAGCAGTACTTC. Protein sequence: CASSMETGNEQYF. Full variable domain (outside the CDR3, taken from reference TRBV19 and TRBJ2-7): DGGITQSPKYLFRKEGQNVTLSCEQNLNHDAMYWYRQDPGQGLRLIYYSQIVNDFQKGDIAEGYSVSREKKESFPLTVTSAQKNPTAFYLCASSMETGNEQYFGPGTRLTVT.

The CDR3 DNA follows: TGTGCCAGCAGGAACTATCCCCGGACAGGCCAAGAGACCCAGTACTTC. It yields the protein CASRNYPRTGQETQYF. The J gene is TRBJ2-5, the V gene TRBV6-2 or TRBV6-3; 7 bases fit TRBD1. Germline lookup yields CDR1 MNHEY and CDR2 SVGEGT. The CDR3 runs to 16 residues. The V segment lost 6 bases and the J segment 1 base; nucleotides outside the gene matches: 11.

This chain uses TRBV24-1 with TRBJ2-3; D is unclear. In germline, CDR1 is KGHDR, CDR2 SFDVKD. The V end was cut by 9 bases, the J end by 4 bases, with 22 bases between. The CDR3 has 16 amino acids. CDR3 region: CATGEQSARGSDTQYF. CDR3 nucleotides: TGTGCCACCGGAGAACAGTCAGCTAGAGGATCAGATACGCAGTATTTT.

This CDR3 reads CAWSRQGGPKNIQYF. The CDR3 DNA sequence: TGTGCCTGGAGTCGACAGGGGGGACCTAAAAACATTCAGTACTTC. The chain combines TRBV30 with TRBJ2-4, with TRBD1 identical over 9 bases. Germline CDR1 and CDR2: GTSNPN and SVGIG (reference sequence). CDR3 length: 15 amino acids. Unmatched junction bases numbered 6, after V lost 2 bases and J lost 4 bases.

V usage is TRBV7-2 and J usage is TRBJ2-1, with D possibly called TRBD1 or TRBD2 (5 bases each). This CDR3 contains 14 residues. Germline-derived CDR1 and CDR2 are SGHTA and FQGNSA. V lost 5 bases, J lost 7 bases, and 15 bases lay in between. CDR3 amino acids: CASSARDGKNEQFF. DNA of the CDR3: TGTGCCAGCAGCGCCCGGGACGGGAAGAATGAGCAGTTCTTC.

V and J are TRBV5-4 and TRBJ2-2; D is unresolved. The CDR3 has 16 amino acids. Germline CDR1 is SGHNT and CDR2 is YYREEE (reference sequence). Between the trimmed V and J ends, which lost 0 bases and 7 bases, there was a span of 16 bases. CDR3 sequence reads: CASSLAMGKRNGELFF. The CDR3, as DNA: TGTGCCAGCAGCTTGGCCATGGGAAAACGGAACGGGGAGCTGTTTTTT.

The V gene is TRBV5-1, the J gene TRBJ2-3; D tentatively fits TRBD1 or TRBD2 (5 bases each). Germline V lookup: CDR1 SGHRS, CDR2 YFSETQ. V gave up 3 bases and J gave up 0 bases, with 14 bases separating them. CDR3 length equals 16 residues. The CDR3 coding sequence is TGCGCCAGCAGCTCGGGGCTGAGTGCCAGCACAGATACGCAGTATTTT. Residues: CASSSGLSASTDTQYF.

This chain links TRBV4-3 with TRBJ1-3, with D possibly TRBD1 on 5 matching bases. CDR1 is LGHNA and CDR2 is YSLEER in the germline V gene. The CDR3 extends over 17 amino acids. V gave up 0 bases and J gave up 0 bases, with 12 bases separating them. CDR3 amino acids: CASSQEKVGHSGNTIYF. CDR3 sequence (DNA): TGCGCCAGCAGCCAAGAAAAGGTGGGGCACTCTGGAAACACCATATATTTT.

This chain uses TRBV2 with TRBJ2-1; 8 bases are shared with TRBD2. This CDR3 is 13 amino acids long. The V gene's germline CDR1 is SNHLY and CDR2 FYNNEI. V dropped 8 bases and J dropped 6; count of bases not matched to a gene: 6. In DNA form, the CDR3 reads TGTGCCAGCCGAAGCGGGAGTGTCAATGAGCAGTTCTTC. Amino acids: CASRSGSVNEQFF.

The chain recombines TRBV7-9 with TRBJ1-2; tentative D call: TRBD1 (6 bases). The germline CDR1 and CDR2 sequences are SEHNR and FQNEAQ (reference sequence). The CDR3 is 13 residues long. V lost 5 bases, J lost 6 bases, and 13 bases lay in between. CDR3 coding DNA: TGTGCCAGCAGCCGATTTGAGGGGGATGGCTACACCTTC. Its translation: CASSRFEGDGYTF.

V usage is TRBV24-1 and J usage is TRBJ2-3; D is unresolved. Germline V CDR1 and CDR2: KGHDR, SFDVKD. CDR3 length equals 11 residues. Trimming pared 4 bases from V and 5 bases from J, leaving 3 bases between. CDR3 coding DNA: TGTGCCACCAGTGAACTAGATACGCAGTATTTT. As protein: CATSELDTQYF.

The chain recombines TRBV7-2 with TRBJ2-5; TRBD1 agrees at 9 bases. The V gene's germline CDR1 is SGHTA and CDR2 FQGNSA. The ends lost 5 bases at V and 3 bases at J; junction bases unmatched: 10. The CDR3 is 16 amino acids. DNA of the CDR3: TGTGCCAGCAGCCCCGGTCACAGGGGGCTTAAAGAGACCCAGTACTTC. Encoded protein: CASSPGHRGLKETQYF.

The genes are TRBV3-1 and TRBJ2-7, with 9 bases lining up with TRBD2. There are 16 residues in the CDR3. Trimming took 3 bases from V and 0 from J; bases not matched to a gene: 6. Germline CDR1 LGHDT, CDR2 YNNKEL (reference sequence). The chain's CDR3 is CASSQLLAGPSYEQYF. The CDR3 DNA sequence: TGTGCCAGCAGCCAGCTACTAGCGGGCCCCTCCTACGAGCAGTACTTC.

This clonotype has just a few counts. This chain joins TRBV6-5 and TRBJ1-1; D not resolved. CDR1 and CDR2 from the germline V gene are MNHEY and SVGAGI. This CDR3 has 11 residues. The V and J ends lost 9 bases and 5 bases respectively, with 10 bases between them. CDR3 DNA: TGTGCCAGTGGGATGGGTACTGAAGCTTTCTTT. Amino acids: CASGMGTEAFF.

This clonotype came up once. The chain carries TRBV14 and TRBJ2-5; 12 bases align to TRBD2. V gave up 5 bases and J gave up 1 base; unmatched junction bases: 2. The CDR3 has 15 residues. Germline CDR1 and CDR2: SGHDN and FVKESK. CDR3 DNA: TGTGCCAGCAGCTCGACTAGCGGGAGCCAAGAGACCCAGTACTTC. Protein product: CASSSTSGSQETQYF.

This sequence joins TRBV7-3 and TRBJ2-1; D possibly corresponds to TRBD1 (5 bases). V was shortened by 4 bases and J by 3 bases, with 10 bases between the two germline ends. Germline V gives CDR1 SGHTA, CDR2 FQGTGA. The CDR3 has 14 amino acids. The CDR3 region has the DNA TGTGCCAGCAGCTCCGACGACAGCTACAATGAGCAGTTCTTC. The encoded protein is CASSSDDSYNEQFF.

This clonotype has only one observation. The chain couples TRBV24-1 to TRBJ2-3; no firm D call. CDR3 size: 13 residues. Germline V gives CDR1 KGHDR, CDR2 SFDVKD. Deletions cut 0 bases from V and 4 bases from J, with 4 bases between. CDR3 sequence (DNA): TGTGCCACCAGTGATTTGCAGCCAGATACGCAGTATTTT. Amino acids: CATSDLQPDTQYF.

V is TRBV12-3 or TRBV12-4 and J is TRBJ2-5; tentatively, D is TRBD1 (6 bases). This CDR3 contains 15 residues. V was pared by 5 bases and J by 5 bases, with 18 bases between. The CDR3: CASSLKQGFEETQYF. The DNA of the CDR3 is TGTGCCAGCAGTCTTAAACAGGGTTTTGAGGAGACCCAGTACTTC.

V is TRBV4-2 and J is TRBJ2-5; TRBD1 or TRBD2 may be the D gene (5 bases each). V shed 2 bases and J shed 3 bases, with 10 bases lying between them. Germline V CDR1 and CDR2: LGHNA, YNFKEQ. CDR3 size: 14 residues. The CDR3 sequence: CASSQPGTEETQYF. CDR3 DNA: TGTGCCAGCAGCCAACCCGGGACCGAAGAGACCCAGTACTTC.

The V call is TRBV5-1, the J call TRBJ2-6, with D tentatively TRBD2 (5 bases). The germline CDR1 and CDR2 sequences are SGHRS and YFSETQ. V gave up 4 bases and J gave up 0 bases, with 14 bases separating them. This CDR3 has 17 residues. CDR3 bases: TGCGCCAGCAGCCTCCCGGAGGCCAGCTCTGGGGCCAACGTCCTGACTTTC. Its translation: CASSLPEASSGANVLTF.

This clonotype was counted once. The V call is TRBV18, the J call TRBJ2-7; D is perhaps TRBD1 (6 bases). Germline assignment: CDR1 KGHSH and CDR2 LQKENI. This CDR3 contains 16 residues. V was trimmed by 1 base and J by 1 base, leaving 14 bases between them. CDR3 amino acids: CASSPLPRGGSYEQYF. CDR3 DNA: TGTGCCAGCTCACCACTACCCAGGGGTGGGTCCTACGAGCAGTACTTC. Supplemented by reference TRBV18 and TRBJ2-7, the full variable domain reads NAGVMQNPRHLVRRRGQEARLRCSPMKGHSHVYWYRQLPEEGLKFMVYLQKENIIDESGMPKERFSAEFPKEGPSILRIQQVVRGDSAAYFCASSPLPRGGSYEQYFGPGTRLTVT.

The CDR3 protein is CSVSQGAAEKLFF. CDR3 sequence (DNA): TGCAGCGTCTCACAGGGGGCGGCCGAAAAACTGTTTTTT. This chain links TRBV29-1 with TRBJ1-4; 9 bases are a match to TRBD1. Germline V CDR1 and CDR2: SQVTM, ANQGSEA. The CDR3 is 13 amino acids. Trimming removed 6 bases from V and 8 bases from J; junction bases left unmatched: 7.